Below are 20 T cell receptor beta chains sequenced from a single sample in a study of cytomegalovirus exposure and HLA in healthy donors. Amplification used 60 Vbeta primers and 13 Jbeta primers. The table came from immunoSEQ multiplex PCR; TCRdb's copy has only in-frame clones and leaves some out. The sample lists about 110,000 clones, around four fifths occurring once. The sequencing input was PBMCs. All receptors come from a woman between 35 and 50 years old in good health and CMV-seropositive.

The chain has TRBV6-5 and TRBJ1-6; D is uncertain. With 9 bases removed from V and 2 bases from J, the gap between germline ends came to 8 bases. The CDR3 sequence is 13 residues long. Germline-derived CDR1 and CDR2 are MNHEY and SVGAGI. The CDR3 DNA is TGTGCCAGTCGTAGTGCCTATAATTCACCCCTCCACTTT. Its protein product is CASRSAYNSPLHF.

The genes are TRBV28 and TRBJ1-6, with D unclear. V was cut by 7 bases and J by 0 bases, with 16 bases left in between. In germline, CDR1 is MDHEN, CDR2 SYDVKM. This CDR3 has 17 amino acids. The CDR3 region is CASTRESPSSYNSPLHF. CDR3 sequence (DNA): TGTGCCAGCACTCGGGAGTCCCCCAGCTCCTATAATTCACCCCTCCACTTT.

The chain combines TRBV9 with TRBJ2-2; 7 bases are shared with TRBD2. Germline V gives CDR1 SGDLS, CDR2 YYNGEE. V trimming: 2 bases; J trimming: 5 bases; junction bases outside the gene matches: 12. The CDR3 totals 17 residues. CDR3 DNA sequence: TGTGCCAGCAGCGTCCCGAGAGGCGGGAGAGAAACCGGGGAGCTGTTTTTT. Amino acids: CASSVPRGGRETGELFF.

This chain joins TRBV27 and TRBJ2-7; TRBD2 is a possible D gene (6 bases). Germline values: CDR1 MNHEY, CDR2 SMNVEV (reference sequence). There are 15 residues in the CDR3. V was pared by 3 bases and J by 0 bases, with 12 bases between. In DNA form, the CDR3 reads TGTGCCAGCAGTTTTGGGGGGAGCCTCTCCTACGAGCAGTACTTC. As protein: CASSFGGSLSYEQYF.

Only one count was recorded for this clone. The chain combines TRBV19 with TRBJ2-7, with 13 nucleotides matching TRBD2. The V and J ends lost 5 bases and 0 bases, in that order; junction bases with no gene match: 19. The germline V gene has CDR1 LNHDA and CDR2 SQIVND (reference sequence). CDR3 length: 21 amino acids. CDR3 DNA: TGTGCCAGTAGTGCTCCGCAGGGACTAGCGGGATCTGCAGAAAGCTCCTACGAGCAGTACTTC. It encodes CASSAPQGLAGSAESSYEQYF.

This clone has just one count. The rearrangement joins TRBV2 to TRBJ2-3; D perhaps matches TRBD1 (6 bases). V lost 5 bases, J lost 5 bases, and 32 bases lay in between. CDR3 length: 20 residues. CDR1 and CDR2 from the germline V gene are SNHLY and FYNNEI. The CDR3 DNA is TGTGCCAGCAGTTGGCCTACAACAGGGCTGTCGAAGTTTGGGTTAGATACGCAGTATTTT. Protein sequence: CASSWPTTGLSKFGLDTQYF.

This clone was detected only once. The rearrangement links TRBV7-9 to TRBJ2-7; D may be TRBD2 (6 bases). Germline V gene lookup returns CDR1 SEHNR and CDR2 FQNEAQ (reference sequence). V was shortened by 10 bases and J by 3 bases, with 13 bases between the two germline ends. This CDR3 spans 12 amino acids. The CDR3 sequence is CATGDHNYEQYF. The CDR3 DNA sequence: TGTGCCACGGGGGACCATAACTACGAGCAGTACTTC.

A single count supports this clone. The DNA of the CDR3 is TGCAGCGTTGGAGGACGGGACAGGGGCCGAAGAAGCTACGAGCAGTACTTC. Amino acid sequence: CSVGGRDRGRRSYEQYF. The rearrangement joins TRBV29-1 to TRBJ2-7, with TRBD1 matching 10 bases. Germline trimming cut 4 bases from V and 3 bases from J; bases unmatched to any gene: 15. This CDR3 region has 17 residues. Germline assignment: CDR1 SQVTM and CDR2 ANQGSEA.

This CDR3 reads CASSLVADKGLWGYTF. Here the CDR3 DNA reads TGCGCCAGCAGCTTGGTTGCAGATAAGGGGTTATGGGGCTACACCTTC. The rearrangement joins TRBV5-1 to TRBJ1-2, with D possibly matching TRBD1 (5 bases). V was clipped by 0 bases and J by 8 bases, with 20 bases between them. The germline V gene has CDR1 SGHRS and CDR2 YFSETQ. The CDR3 consists of 16 residues.

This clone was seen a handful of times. CDR3 DNA sequence: TGCGCCAGCAGCCACCGGGACAGCCGGACCTACGAGCAGTACTTC. Translation gives CASSHRDSRTYEQYF. The gene calls are TRBV4-1 and TRBJ2-7; 7 bases line up with TRBD1. This CDR3 has 15 amino acids. CDR1 is MGHRA and CDR2 is YSYEKL in the germline V gene. Trimming took 3 bases from V and 2 from J; bases not matched to a gene: 7.

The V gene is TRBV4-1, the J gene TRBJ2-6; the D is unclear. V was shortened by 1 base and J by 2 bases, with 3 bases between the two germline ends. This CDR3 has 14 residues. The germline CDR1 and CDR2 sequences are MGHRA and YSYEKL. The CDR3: CASSQVTGANVLTF. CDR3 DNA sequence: TGCGCCAGCAGCCAAGTCACTGGGGCCAACGTCCTGACTTTC.

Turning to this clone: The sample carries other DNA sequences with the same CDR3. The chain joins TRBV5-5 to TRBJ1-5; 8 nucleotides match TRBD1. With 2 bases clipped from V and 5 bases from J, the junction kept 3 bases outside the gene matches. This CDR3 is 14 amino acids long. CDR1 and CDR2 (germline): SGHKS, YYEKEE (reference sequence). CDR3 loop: CASSLGQGDQPQHF. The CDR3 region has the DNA TGTGCCAGCAGCTTAGGACAGGGAGATCAGCCCCAGCATTTT.

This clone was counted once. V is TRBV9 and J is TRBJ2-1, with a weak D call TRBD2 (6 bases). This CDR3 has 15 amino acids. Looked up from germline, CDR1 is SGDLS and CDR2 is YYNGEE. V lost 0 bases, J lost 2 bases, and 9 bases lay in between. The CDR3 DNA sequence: TGTGCCAGCAGCGTAGTCGGGGGACCCTACAATGAGCAGTTCTTC. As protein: CASSVVGGPYNEQFF.

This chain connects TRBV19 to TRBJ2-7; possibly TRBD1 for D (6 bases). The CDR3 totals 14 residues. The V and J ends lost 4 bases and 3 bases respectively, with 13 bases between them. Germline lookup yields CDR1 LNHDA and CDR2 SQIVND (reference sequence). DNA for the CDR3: TGTGCCAGTAGTAGCCAGGGGCCCCTCTACGAGCAGTACTTC. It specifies CASSSQGPLYEQYF.

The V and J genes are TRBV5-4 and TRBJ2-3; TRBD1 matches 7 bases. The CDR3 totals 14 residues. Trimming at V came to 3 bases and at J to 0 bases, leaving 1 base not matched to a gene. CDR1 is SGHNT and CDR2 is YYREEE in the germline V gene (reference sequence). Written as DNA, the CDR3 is TGTGCCAGCAGCTGGGACAGTAGCACAGATACGCAGTATTTT. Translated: CASSWDSSTDTQYF. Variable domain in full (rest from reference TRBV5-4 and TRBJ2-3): ETGVTQSPTHLIKTRGQQVTLRCSSQSGHNTVSWYQQALGQGPQFIFQYYREEENGRGNFPPRFSGLQFPNYSSELNVNALELDDSALYLCASSWDSSTDTQYFGPGTRLTVL.

In nucleotides, the CDR3 is TGTGCCAGCAGCTCCCCTTTGCGGGGGCCTCAAGAGACCCAGTACTTC. This sequence encodes CASSSPLRGPQETQYF. The chain couples TRBV7-2 to TRBJ2-5; TRBD2 might be the D (7 bases). This CDR3 contains 16 residues. Germline assignment: CDR1 SGHTA and CDR2 FQGNSA. The V end lost 4 bases, the J end lost 2 bases, and 17 bases lay between the germline ends.

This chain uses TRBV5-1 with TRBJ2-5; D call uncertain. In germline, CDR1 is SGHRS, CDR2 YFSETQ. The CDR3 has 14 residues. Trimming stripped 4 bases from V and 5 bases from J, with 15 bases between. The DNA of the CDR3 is TGCGCCAGCAGCCCCGCTCACCCCGGGGAGACCCAGTACTTC. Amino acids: CASSPAHPGETQYF. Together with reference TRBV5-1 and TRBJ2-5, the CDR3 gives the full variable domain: KAGVTQTPRYLIKTRGQQVTLSCSPISGHRSVSWYQQTPGQGLQFLFEYFSETQRNKGNFPGRFSGRQFSNSRSEMNVSTLELGDSALYLCASSPAHPGETQYFGPGTRLLVL.

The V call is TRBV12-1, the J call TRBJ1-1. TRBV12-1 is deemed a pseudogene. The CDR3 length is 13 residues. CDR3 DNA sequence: TGTGCCAGCAGCTCCCCCCGGGACACTGAAGCTTTCTTT. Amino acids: CASSSPRDTEAFF.

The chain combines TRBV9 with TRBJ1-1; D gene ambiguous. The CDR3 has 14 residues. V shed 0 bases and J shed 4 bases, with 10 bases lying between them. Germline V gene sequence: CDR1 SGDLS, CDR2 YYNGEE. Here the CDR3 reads CASSVAPGSTEAFF. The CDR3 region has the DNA TGTGCCAGCAGCGTAGCTCCGGGGAGCACTGAAGCTTTCTTT.

The CDR3 nucleotides are TGTGCCAGCAGCCCACAGACAGCCAGCTATAATTCACCCCTCCACTTT. It translates to CASSPQTASYNSPLHF. This chain connects TRBV7-9 to TRBJ1-6; possible D gene TRBD1, 5 bases. The CDR3 has 16 amino acids. Trimming pared 5 bases from V and 3 bases from J, leaving 14 bases between. Germline loops: CDR1 SEHNR, CDR2 FQNEAQ (reference sequence).